This TCR beta chain was profiled in a study of T-cell memory formation after mild COVID-19. Using its own MiXCR run on the 5' RACE reads, TCRdb lists one record per CDR3 protein. The sample comprises around 300,000 distinct CDR3 sequences, around 15% of which are singletons, and 20% to 25% rests with the top ten. CDR3 length equals 14 residues. CDR1 is SGHVS and CDR2 is FNYEAQ in the germline V gene. V was pared by 5 bases and J by 4 bases, with 11 bases between. The sequencing input was PBMCs or a T cell subset sorted from them (not recorded which). The receptor's source is a young man who had mild COVID-19 (a few samples of this study predate the infection). Cell type and time point are not known. The chain uses TRBV7-6 and TRBJ1-4; D is perhaps TRBD1 (6 bases). The CDR3, as DNA: TGTGCCAGCAGCCAGGGGAATCATAATGAAAAACTGTTTTTT. It yields the protein CASSQGNHNEKLFF.